This T cell receptor beta chain stems from a study of T cell repertoires in cytomegalovirus infection. Turning to the study itself: Selected CMV epitopes included recently identified HLA-C-restricted ones as well as well-studied HLA-B-restricted ones.

This clonotype was detected only a few times. Its antigen remains unidentified. Each CDR3 protein gets one entry after TCRdb re-called the reads with MiXCR. Of more than 250,000 distinct CDR3 sequences listed, 20% to 25% were seen once; the top ten hold 10% to 15%. V was pared by 2 bases and J by 8 bases, with 9 bases of the junction left unmatched. The CDR3 consists of 16 residues. Germline lookup yields CDR1 MGHRA and CDR2 YSYEKL. Overall study findings and caveats: CMV-specific TCR beta clonotypes restricted by HLA-C dominated the ex vivo response. Identification of carriers of CMV plus the relevant HLA was achieved through cumulative public TCR beta family frequency.

The input for sequencing was cultured PBMCs, taken from culture after CMV antigen stimulation. The clonotype comes from a human donor in good health (CMV status not recorded). Some clones in this sample may be carry-over from other donors' samples. The genes are TRBV4-1 and TRBJ2-1; 10 bases match TRBD2. This CDR3 is CASSQPASGRGYEQFF. DNA for the CDR3: TGCGCCAGCAGCCAACCCGCTAGCGGGAGAGGGTATGAGCAGTTCTTC.